This T cell receptor beta chain was sequenced in a study of T cells after yellow fever vaccination. In this sample, this clonotype turned up many times. The CDR3 length is 16 residues. Germline CDR1 reads SGHNT; CDR2 reads YENEEA. The ends lost 1 base at V and 2 bases at J; junction bases unmatched: 5. TCRdb re-analysed the 5' RACE reads in MiXCR, keeping a single row per CDR3 protein. The sample has approximately 120,000 distinct CDR3 sequences, under 8% seen once. The TCR sequence derives from a man aged 18 to 30 who received the YFV17D yellow fever vaccine. This rearrangement joins TRBV11-3 to TRBJ2-1; the match to TRBD2 covers 7 bases. The source was CD4+ T cells sorted from PBMCs, collected less than 11 days after the first yellow fever vaccination. The CDR3 region has the DNA TGTGCCAGCAGCTTAGGAGATAGCGGGCCCTACAATGAGCAGTTCTTC. It encodes CASSLGDSGPYNEQFF.